The rows below give T cell receptor beta chains drawn from one sample of a study of blood T cell repertoires in COVID-19. Clones were read by immunoSEQ multiplex PCR, and TCRdb kept only the in-frame ones, dropping some. The sample has 30,000 to 35,000 clones, approximately 86% seen once. Sequences were obtained from peripheral blood. These receptors all stem from a man aged 70-80 years with acute or convalescent COVID-19. Each CDR3 is given with its conserved first and last residue. D genes are given only for firm matches. Only part of the rows carry a size: once, few, many, or a class if the clone is expanded.

clone size: .; D gene: .; J gene: TRBJ2-4; V gene: TRBV28; CDR3 DNA: TGTGCCAGCAGTTCCCCTCTTGCCAAAAACATTCAGTACTTC; CDR3 protein: CASSSPLAKNIQYF
clone size: many; D gene: TRBD1; J gene: TRBJ2-2; V gene: TRBV10-3; CDR3 DNA: TGTGCCATCGCTCTAGGACAGGGGGCCGGGGAGCTGTTTTTT; CDR3 protein: CAIALGQGAGELFF
clone size: .; D gene: .; J gene: TRBJ2-1; V gene: TRBV7-3; CDR3 DNA: TGTGCCAGCAGCTCAACGGGACTGTCCTACAATGAGCAGTTCTTC; CDR3 protein: CASSSTGLSYNEQFF
clone size: .; D gene: .; J gene: TRBJ1-1; V gene: TRBV6-1; CDR3 DNA: TGTGCCAGCAGTGATCCCAGGGATGGCAACACTGAAGCTTTCTTT; CDR3 protein: CASSDPRDGNTEAFF
clone size: .; D gene: .; J gene: TRBJ2-3; V gene: TRBV5-1; CDR3 DNA: TGCGCCAGCAGCTTGGCCGGTCGGGTCACAGATACGCAGTATTTT; CDR3 protein: CASSLAGRVTDTQYF
clone size: once; D gene: TRBD1; J gene: TRBJ2-1; V gene: TRBV5-1; CDR3 DNA: TGCGCCAGCAGCTTCGGGACAGGGTTGATGAATGAGCAGTTCTTC; CDR3 protein: CASSFGTGLMNEQFF
clone size: .; D gene: .; J gene: TRBJ1-1; V gene: TRBV6-1; CDR3 DNA: TGTGCCAGCAGTGAAGACGCAGGGTTCGGCACTGAAGCTTTCTTT; CDR3 protein: CASSEDAGFGTEAFF
clone size: .; D gene: TRBD1; J gene: TRBJ1-5; V gene: TRBV14; CDR3 DNA: TGTGCCATTGGGACAGGGGGCATGAGCAATCAGCCCCAGCATTTT; CDR3 protein: CAIGTGGMSNQPQHF
clone size: .; D gene: TRBD1; J gene: TRBJ2-5; V gene: TRBV5-1; CDR3 DNA: TGCGCCAGCAGCTTGGGTTCCGGGACAGCAACAGAGACCCAGTACTTC; CDR3 protein: CASSLGSGTATETQYF
clone size: .; D gene: .; J gene: TRBJ2-1; V gene: TRBV6-5; CDR3 DNA: TGTGCCAGCGCCGATGGAGGTGTAGTACATGAGCAGTTCTTC; CDR3 protein: CASADGGVVHEQFF
clone size: .; D gene: .; J gene: TRBJ1-2; V gene: TRBV15; CDR3 DNA: TGTGCCACCAGCAGAGATCGTACAGGGAGAGATGGCTACACCTTC; CDR3 protein: CATSRDRTGRDGYTF
clone size: .; D gene: .; J gene: TRBJ2-1; V gene: TRBV19; CDR3 DNA: TGTGCCAGTAGTATAGGAAGGCTAGATTACAATGAGCAGTTCTTC; CDR3 protein: CASSIGRLDYNEQFF
clone size: .; D gene: .; J gene: TRBJ1-1; V gene: TRBV27; CDR3 DNA: TGTGCCAGCAGTTTCAACAGGGCGGGGAACACTGAAGCTTTCTTT; CDR3 protein: CASSFNRAGNTEAFF
clone size: .; D gene: TRBD2; J gene: TRBJ2-4; V gene: TRBV4-1; CDR3 DNA: TGCGCCAGCAGCCAAGGGACCCTAGCGGGAGGGGCCAAAAACATTCAGTACTTC; CDR3 protein: CASSQGTLAGGAKNIQYF
clone size: .; D gene: TRBD2; J gene: TRBJ2-1; V gene: TRBV7-9; CDR3 DNA: TGTGCCAGCAGCCGTGGGACTAGCGGGAGGCTTAGGCATGAGCAGTTCTTC; CDR3 protein: CASSRGTSGRLRHEQFF
clone size: few; D gene: .; J gene: TRBJ1-4; V gene: TRBV27; CDR3 DNA: TGTGCCACCAGATCCGGGCGCCCTAGCGAAAAACTGTTTTTT; CDR3 protein: CATRSGRPSEKLFF
clone size: .; D gene: .; J gene: TRBJ1-3; V gene: TRBV5-4; CDR3 DNA: TGTGCCAGCAGCTCGGGGACAAGTGGGGGAAACACCATATATTTT; CDR3 protein: CASSSGTSGGNTIYF
clone size: .; D gene: .; J gene: TRBJ1-2; V gene: TRBV19; CDR3 DNA: TGTGCCAGTGCTCAGAACAGGGATTATGGCTACACCTTC; CDR3 protein: CASAQNRDYGYTF
clone size: .; D gene: .; J gene: TRBJ1-2; V gene: TRBV3-1/TRBV3-2; CDR3 DNA: TGTGCCAGCAGGGGAACAACGGGGGACTATGGCTACACCTTC; CDR3 protein: CASRGTTGDYGYTF
clone size: .; D gene: .; J gene: TRBJ1-1; V gene: TRBV19; CDR3 DNA: TGTGCCAGTAGTCGCCTGGGACTAGGCGGCACTGAAGCTTTCTTT; CDR3 protein: CASSRLGLGGTEAFF
clone size: .; D gene: .; J gene: TRBJ1-1; V gene: TRBV7-2; CDR3 DNA: TGTGCCAGCAGCTTACGGCAGGGGACGAAAGCTTTCTTT; CDR3 protein: CASSLRQGTKAFF
clone size: .; D gene: TRBD2; J gene: TRBJ2-3; V gene: TRBV28; CDR3 DNA: TGTGCCAGCAACAAGGGGACTAGCGGTTTCACAGATACGCAGTATTTT; CDR3 protein: CASNKGTSGFTDTQYF
clone size: .; D gene: .; J gene: TRBJ1-5; V gene: TRBV18; CDR3 DNA: TGTGCCAGCTCCCAAACAGGGAACAATCAGCCCCAGCATTTT; CDR3 protein: CASSQTGNNQPQHF
clone size: once; D gene: TRBD2; J gene: TRBJ2-1; V gene: TRBV4-3; CDR3 DNA: TGCGCCAGCAGCCCAGGACTAGCGGCCCGCAATGAGCAGTTCTTC; CDR3 protein: CASSPGLAARNEQFF
clone size: once; D gene: .; J gene: TRBJ2-5; V gene: TRBV16; CDR3 DNA: TGTGCCAGCAGCTACGGACACCACAAAGAGACCCAGTACTTC; CDR3 protein: CASSYGHHKETQYF